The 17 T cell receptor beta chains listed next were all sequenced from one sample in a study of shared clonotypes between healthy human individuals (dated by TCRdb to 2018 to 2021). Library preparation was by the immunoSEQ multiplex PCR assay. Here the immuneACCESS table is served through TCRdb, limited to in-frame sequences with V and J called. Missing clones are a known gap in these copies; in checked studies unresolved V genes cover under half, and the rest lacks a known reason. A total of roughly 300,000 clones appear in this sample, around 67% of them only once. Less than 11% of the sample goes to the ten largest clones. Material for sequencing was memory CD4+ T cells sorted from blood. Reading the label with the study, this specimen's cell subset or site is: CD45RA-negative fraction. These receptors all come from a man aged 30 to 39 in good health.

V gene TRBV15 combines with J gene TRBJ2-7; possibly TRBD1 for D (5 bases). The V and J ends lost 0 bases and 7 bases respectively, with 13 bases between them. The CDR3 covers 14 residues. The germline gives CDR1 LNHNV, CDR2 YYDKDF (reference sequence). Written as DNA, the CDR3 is TGTGCCACCAGCAGAGATCCTCTCTCAGGGGAGCAGTACTTC. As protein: CATSRDPLSGEQYF.

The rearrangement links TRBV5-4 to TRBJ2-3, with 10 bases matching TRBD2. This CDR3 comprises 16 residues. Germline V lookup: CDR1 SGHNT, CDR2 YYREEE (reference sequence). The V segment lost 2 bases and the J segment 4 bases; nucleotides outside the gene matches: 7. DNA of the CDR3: TGTGCCAGCAGCTTACCCCTAGCGGGAGTGGCAGATACGCAGTATTTT. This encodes CASSLPLAGVADTQYF.

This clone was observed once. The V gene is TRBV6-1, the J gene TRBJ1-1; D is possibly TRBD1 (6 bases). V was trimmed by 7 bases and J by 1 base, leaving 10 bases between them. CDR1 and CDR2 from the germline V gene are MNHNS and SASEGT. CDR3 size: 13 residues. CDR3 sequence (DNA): TGTGCCAGCACGGCGGACAGGAACACTGAAGCTTTCTTT. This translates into CASTADRNTEAFF.

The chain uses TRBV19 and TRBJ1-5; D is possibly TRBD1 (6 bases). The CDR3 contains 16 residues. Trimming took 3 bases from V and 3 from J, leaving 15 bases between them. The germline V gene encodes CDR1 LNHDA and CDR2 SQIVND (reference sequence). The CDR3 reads CASSIMGRGNNQPQHF. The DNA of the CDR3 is TGTGCCAGTAGTATCATGGGCAGGGGAAACAATCAGCCCCAGCATTTT.

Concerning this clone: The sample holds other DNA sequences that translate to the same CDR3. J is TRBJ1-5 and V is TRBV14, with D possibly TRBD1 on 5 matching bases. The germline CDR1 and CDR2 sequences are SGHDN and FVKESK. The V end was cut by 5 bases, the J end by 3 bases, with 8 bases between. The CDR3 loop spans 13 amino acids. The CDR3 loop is CASSAGLNQPQHF. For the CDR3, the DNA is TGTGCCAGCAGCGCAGGGCTCAATCAGCCCCAGCATTTT.

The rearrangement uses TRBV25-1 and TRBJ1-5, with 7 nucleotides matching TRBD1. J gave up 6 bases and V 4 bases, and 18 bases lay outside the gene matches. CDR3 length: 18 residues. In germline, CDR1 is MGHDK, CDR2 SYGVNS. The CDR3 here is CASSGGTDSKLGGQPQHF. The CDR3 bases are TGTGCCAGCAGTGGCGGGACAGACAGTAAGCTAGGCGGTCAGCCCCAGCATTTT.

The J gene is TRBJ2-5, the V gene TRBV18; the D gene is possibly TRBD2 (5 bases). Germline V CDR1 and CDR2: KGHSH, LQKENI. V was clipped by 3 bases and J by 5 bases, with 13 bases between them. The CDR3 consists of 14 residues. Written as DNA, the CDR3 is TGTGCCAGCTCACCTGTCGGGATGAGGGAGACCCAGTACTTC. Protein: CASSPVGMRETQYF.

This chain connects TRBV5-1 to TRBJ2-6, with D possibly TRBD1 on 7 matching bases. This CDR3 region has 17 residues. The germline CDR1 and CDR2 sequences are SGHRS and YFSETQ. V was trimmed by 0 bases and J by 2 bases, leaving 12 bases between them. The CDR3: CASSLDRGGTGANVLTF. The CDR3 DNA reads TGCGCCAGCAGCTTGGACAGGGGAGGAACTGGGGCCAACGTCCTGACTTTC.

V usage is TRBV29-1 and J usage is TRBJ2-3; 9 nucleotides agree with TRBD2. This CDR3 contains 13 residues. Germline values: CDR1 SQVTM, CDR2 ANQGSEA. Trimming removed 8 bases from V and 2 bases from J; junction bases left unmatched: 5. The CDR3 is CSLRLAVTDTQYF. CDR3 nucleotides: TGCAGCCTGAGACTAGCGGTCACAGATACGCAGTATTTT.

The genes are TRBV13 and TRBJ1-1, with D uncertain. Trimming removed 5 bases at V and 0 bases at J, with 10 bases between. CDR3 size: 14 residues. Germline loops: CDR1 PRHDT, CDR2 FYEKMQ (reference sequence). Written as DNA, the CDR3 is TGTGCCAGCAGCCCTAGTTCCATGAACACTGAAGCTTTCTTT. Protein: CASSPSSMNTEAFF.

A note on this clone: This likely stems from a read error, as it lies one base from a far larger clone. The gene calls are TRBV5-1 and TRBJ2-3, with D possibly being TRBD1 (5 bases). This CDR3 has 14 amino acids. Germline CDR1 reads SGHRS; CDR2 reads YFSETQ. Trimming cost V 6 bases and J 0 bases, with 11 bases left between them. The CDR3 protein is CASKTETSTDTQYF. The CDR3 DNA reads TGCGCCAGCAAGACAGAGACTAGCACAGATACGCAGTATTTT.

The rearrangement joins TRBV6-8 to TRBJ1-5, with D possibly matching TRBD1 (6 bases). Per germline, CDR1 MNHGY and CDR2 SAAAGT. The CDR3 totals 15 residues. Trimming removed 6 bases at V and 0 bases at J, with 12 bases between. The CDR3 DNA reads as TGTGCCAGCAGGACACAGGGATATAGCAATCAGCCCCAGCATTTT. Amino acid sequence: CASRTQGYSNQPQHF.

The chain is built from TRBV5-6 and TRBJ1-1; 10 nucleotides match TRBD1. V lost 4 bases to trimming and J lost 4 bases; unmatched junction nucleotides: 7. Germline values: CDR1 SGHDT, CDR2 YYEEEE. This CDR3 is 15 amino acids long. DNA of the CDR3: TGTGCCAGCAGCCGGGACAGGGGACTAGTCACTGAAGCTTTCTTT. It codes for CASSRDRGLVTEAFF. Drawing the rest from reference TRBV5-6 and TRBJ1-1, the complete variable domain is DAGVTQSPTHLIKTRGQQVTLRCSPKSGHDTVSWYQQALGQGPQFIFQYYEEEERQRGNFPDRFSGHQFPNYSSELNVNALLLGDSALYLCASSRDRGLVTEAFFGQGTRLTVV.

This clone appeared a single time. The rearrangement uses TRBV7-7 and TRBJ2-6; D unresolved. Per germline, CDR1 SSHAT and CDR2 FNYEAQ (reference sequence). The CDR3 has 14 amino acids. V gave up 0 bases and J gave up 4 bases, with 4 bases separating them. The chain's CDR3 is CASSLAPGANVLTF. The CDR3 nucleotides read TGTGCCAGCAGCTTAGCGCCCGGGGCCAACGTCCTGACTTTC. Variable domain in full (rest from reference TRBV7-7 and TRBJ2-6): GAGVSQSPRYKVTKRGQDVTLRCDPISSHATLYWYQQALGQGPEFLTYFNYEAQPDKSGLPSDRFSAERPEGSISTLTIQRTEQRDSAMYRCASSLAPGANVLTFGAGSRLTVL.

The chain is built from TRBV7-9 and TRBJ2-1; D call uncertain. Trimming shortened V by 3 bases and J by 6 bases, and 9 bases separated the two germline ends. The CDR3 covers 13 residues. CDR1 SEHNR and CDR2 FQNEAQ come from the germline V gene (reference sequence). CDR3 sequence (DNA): TGTGCCAGCAGCTTTACCGATGTCAATGAGCAGTTCTTC. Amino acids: CASSFTDVNEQFF.

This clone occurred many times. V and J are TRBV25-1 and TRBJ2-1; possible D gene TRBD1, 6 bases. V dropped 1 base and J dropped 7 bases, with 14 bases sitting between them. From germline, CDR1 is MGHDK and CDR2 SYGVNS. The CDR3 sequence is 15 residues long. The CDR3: CASSESGRGLNEQFF. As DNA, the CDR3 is TGTGCCAGCAGTGAATCTGGCAGGGGATTAAATGAGCAGTTCTTC.

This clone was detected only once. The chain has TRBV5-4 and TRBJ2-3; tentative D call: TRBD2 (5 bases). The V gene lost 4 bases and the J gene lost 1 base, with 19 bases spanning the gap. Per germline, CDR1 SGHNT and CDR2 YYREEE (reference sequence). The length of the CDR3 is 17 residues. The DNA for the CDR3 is TGTGCCAGCAGCCGAGGACTCATTCTTAGTGGCACAGATACGCAGTATTTT. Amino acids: CASSRGLILSGTDTQYF.